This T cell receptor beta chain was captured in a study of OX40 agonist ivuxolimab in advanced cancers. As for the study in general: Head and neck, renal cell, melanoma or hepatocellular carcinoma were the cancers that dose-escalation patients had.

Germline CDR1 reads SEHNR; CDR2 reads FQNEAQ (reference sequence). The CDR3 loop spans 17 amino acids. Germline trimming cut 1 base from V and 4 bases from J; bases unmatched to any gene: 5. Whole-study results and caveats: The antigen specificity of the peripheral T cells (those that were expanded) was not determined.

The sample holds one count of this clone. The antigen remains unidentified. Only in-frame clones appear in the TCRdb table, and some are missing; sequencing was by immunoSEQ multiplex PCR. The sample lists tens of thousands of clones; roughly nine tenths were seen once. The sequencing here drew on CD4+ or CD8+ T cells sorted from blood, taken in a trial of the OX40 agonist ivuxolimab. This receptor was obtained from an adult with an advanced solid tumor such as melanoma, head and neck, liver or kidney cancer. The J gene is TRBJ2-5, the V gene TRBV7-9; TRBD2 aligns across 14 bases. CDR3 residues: CASSLGTSGRFRETQYF. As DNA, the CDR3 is TGTGCCAGCAGCTTAGGGACTAGCGGGAGGTTCAGAGAGACCCAGTACTTC.